The 15 T cell receptor beta chains given below trace back to one sample, sequenced in a study of human T cells and chemical hapten exposure. Time point meaning: healthy volunteer bleed at 2 weeks. Total RNA came from unfractionated whole blood. TCRdb re-called the RACE reads through MiXCR, storing one row per CDR3 protein. Here the sample spans about 46,000 distinct CDR3 sequences, about 4.5% being singletons. Material: whole blood. These receptors were obtained from a female donor in good health. Some clones in this sample may be carry-over from other donors' samples.

This clonotype showed up many times. The CDR3 region has the DNA TGTGCCAGCAGCAAAGCGCTTTCCGGTGATGAAAAACTGTTTTTT. It codes for CASSKALSGDEKLFF. The genes are TRBV21-1 and TRBJ1-4. TRBV21-1 is an annotated pseudogene. This CDR3 has 15 residues.

V usage is TRBV11-2 and J usage is TRBJ1-6; D gene unclear. V was trimmed by 5 bases and J by 5 bases, leaving 7 bases between them. Per germline, CDR1 SGHAT and CDR2 FQNNGV. The CDR3 consists of 13 residues. Written as DNA, the CDR3 is TGTGCCAGCAGCCCCGGGAATAATTCACCCCTCCACTTT. Translated: CASSPGNNSPLHF.

This clonotype was seen a few times. The chain uses TRBV5-5 and TRBJ1-5; D is ambiguous. The CDR3 is 14 residues long. The germline V gene encodes CDR1 SGHKS and CDR2 YYEKEE (reference sequence). The V end lost 2 bases, the J end lost 2 bases, and 8 bases lay between the germline ends. CDR3 nucleotide sequence: TGTGCCAGCAGCTTAGGACGGGGCAATCAGCCCCAGCATTTT. It codes for CASSLGRGNQPQHF.

This clonotype was counted ten times or more. This chain's CDR3 is CASSPGATDSNQPQHF. DNA of the CDR3: TGTGCCAGCAGCCCAGGGGCGACAGATAGCAATCAGCCCCAGCATTTT. The V call is TRBV7-2, the J call TRBJ1-5, with D perhaps TRBD1 (6 bases). The V end was cut by 5 bases, the J end by 0 bases, with 14 bases between. Germline lookup yields CDR1 SGHTA and CDR2 FQGNSA. The CDR3 totals 16 residues.

This clonotype showed up many times. This rearrangement joins TRBV29-1 to TRBJ1-1; D remains ambiguous. Deletions cut 6 bases from V and 1 base from J, with 24 bases between. The germline gives CDR1 SQVTM, CDR2 ANQGSEA. The CDR3 totals 17 residues. CDR3 nucleotides: TGCAGCGTAAAATTGATGGTTGGCACGACCTCGAACACTGAAGCTTTCTTT. Translated, it gives CSVKLMVGTTSNTEAFF.

There are a few counts of this clonotype. The CDR3 loop reads CSTGLGSTDTQYF. The CDR3 coding sequence is TGCAGTACCGGACTAGGTAGCACAGATACGCAGTATTTT. V gene TRBV20-1 combines with J gene TRBJ2-3, with TRBD2 matching over 7 bases. Germline lookup yields CDR1 DFQATT and CDR2 SNEGSKA (reference sequence). V lost 8 bases to trimming and J lost 0 bases; unmatched junction nucleotides: 5. The CDR3 has 13 residues.

The table lists this clonotype with many counts. The chain joins TRBV5-1 to TRBJ1-1; no reliable D call. The V gene lost 6 bases and the J gene lost 1 base, with 10 bases spanning the gap. The germline CDR1 and CDR2 sequences are SGHRS and YFSETQ. CDR3 length: 13 amino acids. The CDR3: CASTGRTNTEAFF. Here the CDR3 DNA reads TGCGCCAGCACCGGACGGACGAACACTGAAGCTTTCTTT.

This clonotype has a handful of counts. A single base separates this from a much larger clone, so it may be a read error. V usage is TRBV5-1 and J usage is TRBJ1-6; maybe TRBD1 (6 bases). CDR3 size: 17 residues. Germline assignment: CDR1 SGHRS and CDR2 YFSETQ. In nucleotides, the CDR3 is TGCGCCAGCAGCTTGGCCTTCGGGGGCTCCTATAATTCACCCCTCAACTTT. Translated: CASSLAFGGSYNSPLNF.

This clonotype was seen many times. This chain joins TRBV5-1 and TRBJ2-5; a weak D match, TRBD1 (6 bases). The germline CDR1 and CDR2 sequences are SGHRS and YFSETQ. CDR3 length: 15 amino acids. V gave up 2 bases and J gave up 4 bases, with 15 bases separating them. For the CDR3, the DNA is TGCGCCAGCAGCTTAACCGGGACAAGGGGAGAGACCCAGTACTTC. This codes for CASSLTGTRGETQYF.

The table lists this clonotype with many counts. The CDR3 nucleotides read TGTGCCAGCAGTGTGGGACAGGACTACTATGGCTACACCTTC. It encodes CASSVGQDYYGYTF. The chain uses TRBV28 and TRBJ1-2; TRBD1 agrees at 8 bases. With 5 bases clipped from V and 3 bases from J, the junction kept 5 bases outside the gene matches. Germline loops: CDR1 MDHEN, CDR2 SYDVKM. The CDR3 runs 14 residues.

This clonotype was observed many times. CDR3 amino acids: CASSPRSTSGANTGELFF. DNA for the CDR3: TGTGCCAGCTCACCCAGAAGCACTAGCGGGGCGAACACCGGGGAGCTGTTTTTT. This chain uses TRBV18 with TRBJ2-2, with 10 nucleotides matching TRBD2. This CDR3 has 18 amino acids. The V gene end was trimmed by 3 bases and the J gene end by 0 bases; junction bases not matched to a gene: 7. From germline, CDR1 is KGHSH and CDR2 LQKENI. Variable domain in full (rest from reference TRBV18 and TRBJ2-2): NAGVMQNPRHLVRRRGQEARLRCSPMKGHSHVYWYRQLPEEGLKFMVYLQKENIIDESGMPKERFSAEFPKEGPSILRIQQVVRGDSAAYFCASSPRSTSGANTGELFFGEGSRLTVL.

This clonotype has a handful of counts. This rearrangement joins TRBV7-8 to TRBJ2-2; D uncertain. Trimming shortened V by 2 bases and J by 10 bases, and 8 bases separated the two germline ends. The V gene's germline CDR1 is SGHVS and CDR2 FQNEAQ. The CDR3 contains 12 residues. CDR3 sequence: CASSLKHAELFF. As DNA, the CDR3 is TGTGCCAGCAGCTTAAAACACGCGGAGCTGTTTTTT.

This clonotype was counted ten times or more. V gene TRBV7-2 combines with J gene TRBJ2-5; perhaps D is TRBD1 or TRBD2 (5 bases each). The CDR3 contains 16 residues. Per germline, CDR1 SGHTA and CDR2 FQGNSA. Between the trimmed V and J ends, which lost 1 base and 1 base, there was a span of 13 bases. The CDR3 DNA is TGTGCCAGCAGCTTAGGGGACGAGCGACCCCAAGAGACCCAGTACTTC. It yields the protein CASSLGDERPQETQYF.

This clonotype came up many times. The chain recombines TRBV7-2 with TRBJ2-5, with D tentatively TRBD2 (6 bases). Trimming shortened V by 0 bases and J by 3 bases, and 8 bases separated the two germline ends. Germline CDR1 reads SGHTA; CDR2 reads FQGNSA. There are 14 residues in the CDR3. The CDR3 DNA reads as TGTGCCAGCAGCTTAGCGGGGACTGAAGAGACCCAGTACTTC. Its translation is CASSLAGTEETQYF.

Many counts were recorded for this clonotype. The chain has TRBV25-1 and TRBJ2-7; 8 bases fit TRBD2. Losses at the gene ends were 3 bases for V and 3 bases for J; bases not matched to a gene: 7. Germline values: CDR1 MGHDK, CDR2 SYGVNS. The CDR3 runs to 15 residues. CDR3 sequence reads: CASSDSGLGIYEQYF. In nucleotides, the CDR3 is TGTGCCAGCAGTGACTCGGGACTAGGTATCTACGAGCAGTACTTC.